The TCR beta chain described here comes from a study of blood T cell repertoires in COVID-19. The wider study: Both acute and convalescent COVID-19 samples were obtained from the United States, Italy and Spain. The cDNA or gDNA used as material had been derived from T cells, B-cell-depleted T cells, or PBMCs.

Per the original data handling: Estimated nucleated cell counts came from reference gene primer amplification. Assay: immunoSEQ multiplex PCR; the TCRdb copy retains only in-frame clones and omits some. V and J calls and clone size are copied from that table; D and trimming were computed from the DNA. This sample yields just over 85,000 clones, of which about 88% are seen a single time; over 7% belongs to the top ten. The CDR3 spans 14 residues. V was cut by 3 bases and J by 4 bases, with 13 bases left in between. In germline, CDR1 is SGHRS, CDR2 YFSETQ. The chain recombines TRBV5-1 with TRBJ2-5, with D hard to call. The receptor was derived from a man in his fifties with acute or convalescent COVID-19. Specimen: peripheral blood. The CDR3 spells CASSSPRGGETQYF. The CDR3 DNA is TGCGCCAGCAGCTCTCCCCGAGGTGGAGAGACCCAGTACTTC. Together with reference TRBV5-1 and TRBJ2-5, the CDR3 gives the full variable domain: KAGVTQTPRYLIKTRGQQVTLSCSPISGHRSVSWYQQTPGQGLQFLFEYFSETQRNKGNFPGRFSGRQFSNSRSEMNVSTLELGDSALYLCASSSPRGGETQYFGPGTRLLVL.